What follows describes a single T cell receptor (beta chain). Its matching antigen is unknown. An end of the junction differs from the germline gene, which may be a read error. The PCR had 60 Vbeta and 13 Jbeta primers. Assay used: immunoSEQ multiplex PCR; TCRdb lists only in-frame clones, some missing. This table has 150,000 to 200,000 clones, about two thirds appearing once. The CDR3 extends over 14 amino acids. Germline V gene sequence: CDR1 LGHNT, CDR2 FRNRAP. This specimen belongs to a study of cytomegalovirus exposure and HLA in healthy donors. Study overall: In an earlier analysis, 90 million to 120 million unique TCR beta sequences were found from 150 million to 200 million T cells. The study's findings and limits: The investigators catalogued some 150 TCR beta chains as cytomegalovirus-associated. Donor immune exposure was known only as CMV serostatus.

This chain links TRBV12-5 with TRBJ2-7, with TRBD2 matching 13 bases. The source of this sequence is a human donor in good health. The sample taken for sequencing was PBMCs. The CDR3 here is CASVPGTSGAPRDF. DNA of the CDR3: TGTGCTAGTGTGCCCGGGACTAGCGGGGCACCTAGGGACTTC.